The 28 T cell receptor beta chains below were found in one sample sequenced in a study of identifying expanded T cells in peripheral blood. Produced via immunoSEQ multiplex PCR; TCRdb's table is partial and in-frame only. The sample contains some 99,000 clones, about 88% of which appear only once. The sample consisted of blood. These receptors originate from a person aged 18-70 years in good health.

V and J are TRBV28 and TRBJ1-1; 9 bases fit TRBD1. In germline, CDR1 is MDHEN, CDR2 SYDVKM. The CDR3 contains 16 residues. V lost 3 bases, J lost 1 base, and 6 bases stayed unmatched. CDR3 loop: CASSFPLGQGNTEAFF. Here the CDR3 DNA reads TGTGCCAGCAGTTTTCCTTTGGGACAGGGGAACACTGAAGCTTTCTTT. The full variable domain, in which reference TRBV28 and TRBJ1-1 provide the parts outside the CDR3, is DVKVTQSSRYLVKRTGEKVFLECVQDMDHENMFWYRQDPGLGLRLIYFSYDVKMKEKGDIPEGYSVSREKKERFSLILESASTNQTSMYLCASSFPLGQGNTEAFFGQGTRLTVV.

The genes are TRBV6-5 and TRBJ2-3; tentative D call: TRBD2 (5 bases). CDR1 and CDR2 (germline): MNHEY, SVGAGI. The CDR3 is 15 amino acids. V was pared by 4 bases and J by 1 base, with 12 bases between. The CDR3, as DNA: TGTGCCAGCAGTTTGACGTCCGGGGGCACAGATACGCAGTATTTT. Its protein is CASSLTSGGTDTQYF.

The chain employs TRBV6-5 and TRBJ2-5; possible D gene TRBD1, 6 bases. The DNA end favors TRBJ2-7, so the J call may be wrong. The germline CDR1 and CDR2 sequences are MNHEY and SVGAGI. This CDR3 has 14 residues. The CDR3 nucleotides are TGTGCCAGCAGGAGCAGACAGGATGTCGACGAGCAGTACTTC. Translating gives CASRSRQDVDEQYF.

The DNA of the CDR3 is TGCGCCAGCAGCCAACAGGGGACCCCTGGAAACACCATATATTTT. It encodes CASSQQGTPGNTIYF. The J gene is TRBJ1-3, the V gene TRBV4-1; weak D call: TRBD1 (6 bases). The CDR3 is 15 amino acids. Trimming stripped 2 bases from V and 2 bases from J, with 10 bases between. Looked up from germline, CDR1 is MGHRA and CDR2 is YSYEKL.

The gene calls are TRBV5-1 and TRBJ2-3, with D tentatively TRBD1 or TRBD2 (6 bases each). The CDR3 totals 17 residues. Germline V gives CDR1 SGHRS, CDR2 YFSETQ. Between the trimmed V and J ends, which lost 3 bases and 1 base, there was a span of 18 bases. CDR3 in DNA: TGCGCCAGCAGCTGGGGGGCTCGGGGTTCGGGCACAGATACGCAGTATTTT. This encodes CASSWGARGSGTDTQYF.

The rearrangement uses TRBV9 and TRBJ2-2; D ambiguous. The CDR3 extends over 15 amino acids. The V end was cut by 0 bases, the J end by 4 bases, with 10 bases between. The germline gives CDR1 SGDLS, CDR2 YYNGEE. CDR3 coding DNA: TGTGCCAGCAGCGTAGGGGGTTCGGGCACCGGGGAGCTGTTTTTT. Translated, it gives CASSVGGSGTGELFF.

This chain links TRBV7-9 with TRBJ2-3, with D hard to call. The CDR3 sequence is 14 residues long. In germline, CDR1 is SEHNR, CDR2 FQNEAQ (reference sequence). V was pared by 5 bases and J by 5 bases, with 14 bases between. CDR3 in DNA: TGTGCCAGCAGCCATTACTCCATGGGAGATACGCAGTATTTT. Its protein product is CASSHYSMGDTQYF.

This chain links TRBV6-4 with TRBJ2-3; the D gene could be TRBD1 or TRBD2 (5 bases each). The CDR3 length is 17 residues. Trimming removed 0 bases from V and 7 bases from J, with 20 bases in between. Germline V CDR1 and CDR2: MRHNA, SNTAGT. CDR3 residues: CASSDSLRGDSPNTQYF. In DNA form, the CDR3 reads TGTGCCAGCAGTGACTCGTTACGGGGCGACTCGCCAAATACGCAGTATTTT.

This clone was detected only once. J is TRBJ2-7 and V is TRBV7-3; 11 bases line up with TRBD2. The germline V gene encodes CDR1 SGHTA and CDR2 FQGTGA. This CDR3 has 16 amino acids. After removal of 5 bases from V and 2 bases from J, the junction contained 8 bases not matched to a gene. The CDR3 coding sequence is TGTGCCAGCAGCACTTCTAGCGGGGGGACCCCCTACGAGCAGTACTTC. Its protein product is CASSTSSGGTPYEQYF.

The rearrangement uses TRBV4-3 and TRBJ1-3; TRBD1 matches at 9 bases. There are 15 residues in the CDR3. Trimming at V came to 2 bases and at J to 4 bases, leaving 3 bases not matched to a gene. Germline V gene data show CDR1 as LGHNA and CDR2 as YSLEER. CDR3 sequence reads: CASSQTTGGGNTIYF. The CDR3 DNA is TGCGCCAGCAGCCAAACAACAGGGGGCGGAAACACCATATATTTT.

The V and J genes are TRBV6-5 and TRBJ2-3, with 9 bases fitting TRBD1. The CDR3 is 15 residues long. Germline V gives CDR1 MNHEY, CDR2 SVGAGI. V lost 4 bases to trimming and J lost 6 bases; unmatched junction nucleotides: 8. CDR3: CASSFTGGAGDTQYF. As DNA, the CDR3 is TGTGCCAGCAGTTTCACAGGGGGCGCGGGGGATACGCAGTATTTT.

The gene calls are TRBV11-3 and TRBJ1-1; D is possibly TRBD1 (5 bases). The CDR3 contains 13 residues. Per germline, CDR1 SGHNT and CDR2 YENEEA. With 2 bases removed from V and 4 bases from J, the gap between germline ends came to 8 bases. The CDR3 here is CASSLTGGTEAFF. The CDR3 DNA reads TGTGCCAGCAGCTTAACGGGGGGCACTGAAGCTTTCTTT.

This CDR3 reads CASSIRGGDTQYF. The CDR3 DNA follows: TGTGCCAGTAGTATTCGAGGAGGGGATACGCAGTATTTT. The rearrangement uses TRBV19 and TRBJ2-3; perhaps TRBD2 as D (6 bases). The CDR3 has 13 amino acids. Trimming took off 3 bases at V and 6 bases at J, with 10 bases between the two ends. CDR1 LNHDA and CDR2 SQIVND come from the germline V gene (reference sequence). The full variable domain, in which reference TRBV19 and TRBJ2-3 provide the parts outside the CDR3, is DGGITQSPKYLFRKEGQNVTLSCEQNLNHDAMYWYRQDPGQGLRLIYYSQIVNDFQKGDIAEGYSVSREKKESFPLTVTSAQKNPTAFYLCASSIRGGDTQYFGPGTRLTVL.

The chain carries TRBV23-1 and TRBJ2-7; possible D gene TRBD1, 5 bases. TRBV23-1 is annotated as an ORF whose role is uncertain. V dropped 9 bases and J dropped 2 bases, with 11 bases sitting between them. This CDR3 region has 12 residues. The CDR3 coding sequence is TGCGCCAGGAGACAGCGTCCCTACGAGCAGTACTTC. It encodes CARRQRPYEQYF.

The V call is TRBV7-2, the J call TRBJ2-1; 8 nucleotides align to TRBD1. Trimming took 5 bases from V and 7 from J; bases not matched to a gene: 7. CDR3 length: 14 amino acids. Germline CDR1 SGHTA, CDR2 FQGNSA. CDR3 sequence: CASSPRTGRNEQFF. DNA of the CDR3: TGTGCCAGCAGCCCTAGGACAGGGAGGAATGAGCAGTTCTTC.

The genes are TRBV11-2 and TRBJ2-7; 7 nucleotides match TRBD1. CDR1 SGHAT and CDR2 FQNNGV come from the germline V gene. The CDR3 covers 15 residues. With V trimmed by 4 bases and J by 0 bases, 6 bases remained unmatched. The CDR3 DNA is TGTGCCAGCAGCTCACTAGGACAGGCCTCCTACGAGCAGTACTTC. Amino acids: CASSSLGQASYEQYF.

The CDR3 DNA reads as TGTGCCAGCAGGGACGGGGACGAGAAGCCCCAGCATTTT. Protein product: CASRDGDEKPQHF. The chain is built from TRBV6-5 and TRBJ1-5, with D perhaps matching TRBD1 (5 bases). The CDR3 length is 13 residues. Germline V gene sequence: CDR1 MNHEY, CDR2 SVGAGI. V dropped 6 bases and J dropped 8 bases, with 14 bases sitting between them.

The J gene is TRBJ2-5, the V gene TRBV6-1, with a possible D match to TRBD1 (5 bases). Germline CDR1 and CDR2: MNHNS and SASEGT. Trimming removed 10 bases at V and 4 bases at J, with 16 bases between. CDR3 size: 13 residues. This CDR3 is CATSARVRETQYF. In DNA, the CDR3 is TGTGCCACCTCAGCCAGGGTAAGAGAGACCCAGTACTTC.

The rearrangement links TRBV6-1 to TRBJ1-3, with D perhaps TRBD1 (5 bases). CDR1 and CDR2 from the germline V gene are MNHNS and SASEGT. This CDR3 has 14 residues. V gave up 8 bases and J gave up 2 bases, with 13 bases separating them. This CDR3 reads CASAVGLPGNTIYF. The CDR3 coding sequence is TGTGCCAGCGCTGTGGGGCTACCTGGAAACACCATATATTTT.

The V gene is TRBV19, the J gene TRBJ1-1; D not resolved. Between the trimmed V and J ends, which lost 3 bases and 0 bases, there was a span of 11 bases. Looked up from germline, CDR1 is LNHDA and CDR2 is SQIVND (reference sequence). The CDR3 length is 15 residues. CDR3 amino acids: CASSIWQPVNTEAFF. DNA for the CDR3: TGTGCCAGTAGTATTTGGCAACCGGTGAACACTGAAGCTTTCTTT.

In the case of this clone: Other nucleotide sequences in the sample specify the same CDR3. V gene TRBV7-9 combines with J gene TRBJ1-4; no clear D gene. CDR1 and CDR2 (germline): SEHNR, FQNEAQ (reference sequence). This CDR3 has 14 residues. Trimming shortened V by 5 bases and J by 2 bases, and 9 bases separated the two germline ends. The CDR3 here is CASSPGATNEKLFF. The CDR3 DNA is TGTGCCAGCAGCCCCGGTGCCACTAATGAAAAACTGTTTTTT.

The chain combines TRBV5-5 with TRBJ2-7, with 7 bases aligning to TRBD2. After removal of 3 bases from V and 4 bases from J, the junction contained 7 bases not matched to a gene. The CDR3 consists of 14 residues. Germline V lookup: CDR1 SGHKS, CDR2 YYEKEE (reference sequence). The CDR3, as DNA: TGTGCCAGCAGCTCCCTAGCGGATCCATACGAGCAGTACTTC. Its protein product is CASSSLADPYEQYF.

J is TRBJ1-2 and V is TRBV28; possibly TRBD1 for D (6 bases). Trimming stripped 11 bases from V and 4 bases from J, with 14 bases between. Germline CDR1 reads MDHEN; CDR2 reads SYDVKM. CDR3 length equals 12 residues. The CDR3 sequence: CAGSLGGYGYTF. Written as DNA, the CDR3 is TGTGCCGGATCTTTAGGGGGCTATGGCTACACCTTC.

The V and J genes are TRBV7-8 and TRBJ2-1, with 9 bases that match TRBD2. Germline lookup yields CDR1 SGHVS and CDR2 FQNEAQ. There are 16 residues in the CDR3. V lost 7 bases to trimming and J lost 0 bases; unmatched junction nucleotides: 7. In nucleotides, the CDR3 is TGTGCCAGCAACCCTAATAGCGGGAGCTCCTACAATGAGCAGTTCTTC. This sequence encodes CASNPNSGSSYNEQFF.

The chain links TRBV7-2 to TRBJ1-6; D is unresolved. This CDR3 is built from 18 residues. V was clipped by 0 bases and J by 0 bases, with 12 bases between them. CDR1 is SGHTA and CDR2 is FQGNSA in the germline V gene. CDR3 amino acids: CASSLAQDFSSYNSPLHF. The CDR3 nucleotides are TGTGCCAGCAGCTTAGCCCAAGACTTTAGCTCCTATAATTCACCCCTCCACTTT.

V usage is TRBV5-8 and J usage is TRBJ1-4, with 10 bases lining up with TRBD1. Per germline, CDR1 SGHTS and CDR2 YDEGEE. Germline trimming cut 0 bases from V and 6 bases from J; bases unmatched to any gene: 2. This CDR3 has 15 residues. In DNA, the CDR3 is TGTGCCAGCAGCTTGGGGGACAGGGGAGATGAAAAACTGTTTTTT. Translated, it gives CASSLGDRGDEKLFF.

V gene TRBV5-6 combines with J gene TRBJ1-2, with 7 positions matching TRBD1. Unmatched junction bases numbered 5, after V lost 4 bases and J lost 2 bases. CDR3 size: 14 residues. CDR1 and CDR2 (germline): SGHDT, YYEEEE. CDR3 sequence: CASSPQGRNYGYTF. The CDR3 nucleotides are TGTGCCAGCAGCCCACAGGGGCGCAACTATGGCTACACCTTC.

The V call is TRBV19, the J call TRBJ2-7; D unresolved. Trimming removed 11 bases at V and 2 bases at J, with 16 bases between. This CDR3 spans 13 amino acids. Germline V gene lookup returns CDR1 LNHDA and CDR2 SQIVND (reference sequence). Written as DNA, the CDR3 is TGTGCCTCCTCCCAGGCATATCCCTACGAGCAGTACTTC. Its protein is CASSQAYPYEQYF.